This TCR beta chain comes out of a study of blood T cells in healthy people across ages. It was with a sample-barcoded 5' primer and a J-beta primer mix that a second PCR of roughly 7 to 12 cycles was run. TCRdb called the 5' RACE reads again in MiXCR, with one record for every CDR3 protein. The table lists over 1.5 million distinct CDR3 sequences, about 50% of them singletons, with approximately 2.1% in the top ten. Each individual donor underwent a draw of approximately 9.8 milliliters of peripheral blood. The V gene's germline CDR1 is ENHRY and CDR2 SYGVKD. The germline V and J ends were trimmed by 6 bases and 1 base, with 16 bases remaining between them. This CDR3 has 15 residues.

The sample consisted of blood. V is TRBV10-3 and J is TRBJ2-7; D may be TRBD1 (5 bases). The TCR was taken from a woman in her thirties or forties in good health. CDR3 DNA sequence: TGTGCCATCAGGGACACCCAAGGGGTTTCCTACGAGCAGTACTTC. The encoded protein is CAIRDTQGVSYEQYF.